A selection of T cell receptor beta chains follows, all from one sample in a study of blood T cells in healthy people across ages. TCRdb reanalysed the 5' RACE reads using MiXCR and keeps one entry per CDR3 protein. The table includes 1,800,000 or so distinct CDR3 sequences, 30% to 40% detected once. What was sequenced was blood. Receptor source: a human donor in good health. Each CDR3 is given with its conserved first and last residue. The order of the fields is V gene, D gene, J gene, CDR3 protein. D genes are given only for firm matches.

TRBV5-1	.	TRBJ2-3	CASTFRRSPDTQYF
TRBV5-1	.	TRBJ2-1	CASSLGVAVNNEQFF
TRBV9	TRBD1	TRBJ1-2	CASSVGGGDGYTF
TRBV20-1	.	TRBJ2-6	CSASTGPGANVLTF
TRBV12-3/TRBV12-4	TRBD2	TRBJ2-1	CASSPGTRLDEQFF
TRBV10-3	.	TRBJ2-7	CAISESGGKAYEQYF
TRBV3-1	.	TRBJ1-2	CASSQGMSSGGYTF
TRBV15	.	TRBJ2-7	CATSRDLDTTSYEQYF
TRBV12-3/TRBV12-4	.	TRBJ2-5	CASTGGESQTQYF
TRBV20-1	TRBD2	TRBJ2-5	CSARPQRGRLETQYF
TRBV7-9	TRBD1	TRBJ2-3	CASMDRASTDTQYF
TRBV12-3/TRBV12-4	.	TRBJ2-3	CASAVSFATVGDETSTDTQYF
TRBV29-1	TRBD1	TRBJ2-3	CSVEDNSGGRSTDTQYF
TRBV7-9	.	TRBJ1-2	CASSLGQFGYTF
TRBV29-1	.	TRBJ2-1	CSVEEGFDEQFF
TRBV14	TRBD2	TRBJ2-5	CASSQAREGRDFYEQYF
TRBV12-3/TRBV12-4	TRBD1	TRBJ2-1	CASSCNRDRGSCEQFF
TRBV6-5	.	TRBJ2-4	CASSSGSRIQYF
TRBV7-8	.	TRBJ2-4	CASSLAGSGIAKNIQYF
TRBV4-3	.	TRBJ2-1	CASSQQMVGRDYEQFF
TRBV18	.	TRBJ1-1	CASSPTQWGGKDTEAFF
TRBV11-2	TRBD1	TRBJ2-3	CASSYPGQRPGDTQYF
TRBV25-1	.	TRBJ1-2	CASSEWEYGYTF
TRBV9	TRBD1	TRBJ2-1	CASSGPGQGAHEQFF
TRBV12-3/TRBV12-4	TRBD1	TRBJ2-5	CASRDSQETQYF
TRBV19	.	TRBJ2-3	CASSISSSPRVQYF
TRBV2	TRBD1	TRBJ2-4	CASSEYRGLEYF
TRBV20-1	.	TRBJ2-7	CSARDVGNYEQYF
TRBV5-1	TRBD1	TRBJ2-4	CASSLVTGEFTNIQYF
TRBV24-1	.	TRBJ1-5	CATLKTRSGQPQHF
TRBV29-1	.	TRBJ2-3	CSTCTGSSTDTQYF
TRBV29-1	TRBD1	TRBJ2-1	CSVGYRGQNRRKQFF
TRBV5-4	.	TRBJ2-7	CASEDFGAGSYEQYF
TRBV7-2	.	TRBJ1-6	CASQTSGGAYNSPLHF
TRBV5-6	TRBD1	TRBJ2-5	CASSIGTVQGTQYF
TRBV20-1	.	TRBJ2-1	CSAISNEQFF
TRBV10-3	.	TRBJ2-7	CAVSESRAAESEQYF
TRBV9	TRBD1	TRBJ2-1	CASSENRDRVLNEQFF
TRBV4-3	TRBD1	TRBJ1-2	CASSQGIQGVWGYTF
TRBV10-3	TRBD1	TRBJ2-3	CAIRESTGGETDTQYF
TRBV7-8	.	TRBJ1-5	CASSKGGFGNQPQHF